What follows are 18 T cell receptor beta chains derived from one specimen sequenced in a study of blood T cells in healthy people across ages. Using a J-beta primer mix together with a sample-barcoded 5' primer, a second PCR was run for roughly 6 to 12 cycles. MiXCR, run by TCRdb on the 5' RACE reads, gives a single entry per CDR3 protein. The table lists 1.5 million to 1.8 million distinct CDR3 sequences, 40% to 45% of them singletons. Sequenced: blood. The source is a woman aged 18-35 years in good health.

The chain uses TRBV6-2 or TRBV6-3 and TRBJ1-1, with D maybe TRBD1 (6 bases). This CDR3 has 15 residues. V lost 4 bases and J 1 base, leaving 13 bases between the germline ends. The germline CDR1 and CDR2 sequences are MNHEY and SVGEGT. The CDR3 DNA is TGTGCCAGCAGTTCAGGGAGGGGGAAGAACACTGAAGCTTTCTTT. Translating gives CASSSGRGKNTEAFF.

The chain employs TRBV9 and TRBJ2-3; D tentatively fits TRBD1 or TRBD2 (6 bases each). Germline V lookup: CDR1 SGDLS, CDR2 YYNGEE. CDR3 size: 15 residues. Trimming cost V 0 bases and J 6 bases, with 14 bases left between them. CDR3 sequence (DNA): TGTGCCAGCAGCGTAGCGGGGGCCTCGGGGGATACGCAGTATTTT. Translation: CASSVAGASGDTQYF.

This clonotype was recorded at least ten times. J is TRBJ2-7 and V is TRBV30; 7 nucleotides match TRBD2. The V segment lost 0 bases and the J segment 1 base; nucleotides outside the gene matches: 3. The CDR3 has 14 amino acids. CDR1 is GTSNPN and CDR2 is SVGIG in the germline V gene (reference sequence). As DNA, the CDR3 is TGTGCCTGGAGTGTCCTAGCGGTATCCTACGAGCAGTACTTC. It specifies CAWSVLAVSYEQYF.

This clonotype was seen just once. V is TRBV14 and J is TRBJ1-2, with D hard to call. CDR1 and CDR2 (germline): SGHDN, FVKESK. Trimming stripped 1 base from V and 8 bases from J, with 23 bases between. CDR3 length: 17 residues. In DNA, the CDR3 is TGTGCCAGCAGCCAAGCTGGAGGCCCTCGTCATCGATGGGGCTACACCTTC. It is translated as CASSQAGGPRHRWGYTF.

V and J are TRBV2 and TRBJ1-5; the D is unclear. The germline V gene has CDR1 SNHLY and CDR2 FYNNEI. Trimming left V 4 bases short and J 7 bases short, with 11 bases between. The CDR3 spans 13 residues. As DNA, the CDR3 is TGTGCCAGCAGTGTTTGGGGAGTCCAGCCCCAGCATTTT. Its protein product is CASSVWGVQPQHF.

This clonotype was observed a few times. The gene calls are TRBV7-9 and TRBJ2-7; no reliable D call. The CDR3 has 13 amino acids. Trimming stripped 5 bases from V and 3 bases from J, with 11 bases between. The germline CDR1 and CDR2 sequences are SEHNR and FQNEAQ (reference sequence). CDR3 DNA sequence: TGTGCCAGCAGCCCGGCCTTGAGCTACGAGCAGTACTTC. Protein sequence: CASSPALSYEQYF.

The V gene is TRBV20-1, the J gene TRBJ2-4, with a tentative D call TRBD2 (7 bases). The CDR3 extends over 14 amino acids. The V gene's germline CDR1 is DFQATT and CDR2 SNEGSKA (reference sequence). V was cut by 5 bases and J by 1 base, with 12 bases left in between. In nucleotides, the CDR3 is TGCAGTGCTGAGGGGGGGTCGGCCAAAAACATTCAGTACTTC. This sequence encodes CSAEGGSAKNIQYF.

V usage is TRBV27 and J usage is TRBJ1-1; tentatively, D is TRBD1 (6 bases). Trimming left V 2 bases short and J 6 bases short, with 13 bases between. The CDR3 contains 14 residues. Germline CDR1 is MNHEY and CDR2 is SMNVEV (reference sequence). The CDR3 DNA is TGTGCCAGCAGTTTAGAAACCGGGGGCTCTGAAGCTTTCTTT. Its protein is CASSLETGGSEAFF.

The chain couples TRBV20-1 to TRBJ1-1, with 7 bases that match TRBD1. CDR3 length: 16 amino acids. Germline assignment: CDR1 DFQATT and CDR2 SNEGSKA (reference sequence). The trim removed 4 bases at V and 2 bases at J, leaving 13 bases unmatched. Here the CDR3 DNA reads TGCAGTGCTATAAGTTTGGGGACAGTAACCAACACTGAAGCTTTCTTT. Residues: CSAISLGTVTNTEAFF.

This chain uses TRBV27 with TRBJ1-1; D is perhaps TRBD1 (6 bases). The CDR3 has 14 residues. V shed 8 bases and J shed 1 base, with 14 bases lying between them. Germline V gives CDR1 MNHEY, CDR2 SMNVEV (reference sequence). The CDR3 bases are TGTGCCAGCGCTCTCACAGGGCGGAACACTGAAGCTTTCTTT. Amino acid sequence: CASALTGRNTEAFF.

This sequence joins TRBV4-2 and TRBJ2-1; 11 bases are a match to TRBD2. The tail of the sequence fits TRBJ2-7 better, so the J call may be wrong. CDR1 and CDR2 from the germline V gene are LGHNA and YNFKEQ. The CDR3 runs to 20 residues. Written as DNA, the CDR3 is TGTGCCAGCAGCCAAGATGCTCCGGGACTAGCGGTTGGTTCCTACAATGAGCAGTACTTC. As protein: CASSQDAPGLAVGSYNEQYF.

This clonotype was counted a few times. CDR3 nucleotides: TGCGCCAGCACCCCTCAATACGGGCAAACCTACAATGAGCAGTTCTTC. It is translated as CASTPQYGQTYNEQFF. The chain employs TRBV5-1 and TRBJ2-1; D is unresolved. The CDR3 extends over 16 amino acids. Germline V gene data show CDR1 as SGHRS and CDR2 as YFSETQ. V lost 6 bases, J lost 2 bases, and 18 bases lay in between.

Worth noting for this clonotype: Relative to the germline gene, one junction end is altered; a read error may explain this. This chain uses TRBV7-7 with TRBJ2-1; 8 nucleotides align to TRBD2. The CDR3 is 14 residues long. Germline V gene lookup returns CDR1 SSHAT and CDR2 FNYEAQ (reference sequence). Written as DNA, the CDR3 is TGTGCTAGCAGCCCGCGGCGGGGGGACGCTGAGCAGTTCTTC. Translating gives CASSPRRGDAEQFF.

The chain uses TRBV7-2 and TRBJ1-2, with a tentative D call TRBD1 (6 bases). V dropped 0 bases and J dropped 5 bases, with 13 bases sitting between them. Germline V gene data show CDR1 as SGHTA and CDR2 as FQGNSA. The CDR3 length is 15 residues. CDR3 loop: CASSLAWDKLYGYTF. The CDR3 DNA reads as TGTGCCAGCAGCTTAGCCTGGGACAAGTTGTATGGCTACACCTTC.

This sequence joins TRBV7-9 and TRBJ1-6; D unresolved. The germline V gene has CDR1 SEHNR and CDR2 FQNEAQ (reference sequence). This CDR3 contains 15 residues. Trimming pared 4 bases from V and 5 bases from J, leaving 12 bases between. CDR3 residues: CASSSSQGHNSPLHF. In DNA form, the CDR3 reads TGTGCCAGCAGCTCCAGTCAAGGGCATAATTCACCCCTCCACTTT.

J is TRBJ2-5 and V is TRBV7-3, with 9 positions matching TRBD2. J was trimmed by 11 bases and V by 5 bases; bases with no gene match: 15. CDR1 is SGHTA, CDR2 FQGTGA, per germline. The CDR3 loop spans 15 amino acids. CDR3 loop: CASSLGTSLNNEQYF. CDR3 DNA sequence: TGTGCCAGCAGCCTAGGGACTAGCCTAAACAATGAGCAGTACTTC. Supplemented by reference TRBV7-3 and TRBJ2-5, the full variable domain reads GAGVSQTPSNKVTEKGKYVELRCDPISGHTALYWYRQSLGQGPEFLIYFQGTGAADDSGLPNDRFFAVRPEGSVSTLKIQRTERGDSAVYLCASSLGTSLNNEQYFGPGTRLLVL.

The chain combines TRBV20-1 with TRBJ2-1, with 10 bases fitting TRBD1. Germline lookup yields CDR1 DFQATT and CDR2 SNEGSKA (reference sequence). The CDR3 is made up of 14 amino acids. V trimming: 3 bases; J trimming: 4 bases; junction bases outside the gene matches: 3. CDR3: CSAREDRGYNEQFF. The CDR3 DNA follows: TGCAGTGCTAGGGAGGACAGGGGGTACAATGAGCAGTTCTTC.

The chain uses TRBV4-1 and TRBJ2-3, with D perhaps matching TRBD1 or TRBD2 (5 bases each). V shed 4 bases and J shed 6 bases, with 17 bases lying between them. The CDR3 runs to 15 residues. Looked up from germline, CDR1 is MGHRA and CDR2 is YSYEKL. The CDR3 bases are TGCGCCAGCAGCCTAAAACTGGACTCAGGGGATACGCAGTATTTT. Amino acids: CASSLKLDSGDTQYF.